The source of this T cell receptor (beta chain) is a study of glioma-infiltrating T cells (dated by TCRdb to between 2015 and 2016). Turning to the overall study: The low-grade gliomas were WHO grade II oligodendrogliomas or astrocytomas, while the glioblastomas were WHO grade IV tumors sampled at initial diagnosis rather than at recurrent diagnosis. Glioma patients received dexamethasone for six or fewer days before surgery. The sequencing target for blood libraries was roughly 4- to 10-fold coverage of about 960,000 peripheral T cells. Glioma tissue, non-neoplastic brain tissue and matched peripheral blood mononuclear cells were used as sources from which TCR alpha- and beta-chain repertoires were sequenced. Each tissue-infiltrating repertoire was compared with the same patient's peripheral blood repertoire to measure divergence between tissue and blood T-cell populations. Three low-grade glioma patients, fewer than 10 primary glioblastoma patients, and three non-glioma patients who contributed non-neoplastic brain tissue made up the paired cohort.

TCR alpha and beta CDR3 regions were amplified with the iRepertoire nested amplicon-rescue multiplex PCR (arm-PCR) platform from RNA. The input for one-step reverse transcription and amplification was roughly 95-400 ng of tissue mRNA or PBMC total RNA. Following bead purification, Illumina adapters were added by a secondary multiplex PCR, and the libraries were gel-purified between 200 and 400 bp. Libraries carried internal 6-nucleotide barcodes used for demultiplexing. Sequencing of libraries was performed on an Illumina MiSeq with 2x220 or 2x250 nucleotide paired-end reads. Per the source publication's procedure: Paired reads were merged using FLASH 1.2.11 and were aligned to the GRCh37 human genome using BWA-MEM, after which TRA and TRB reads were extracted. For V and J assignment, an IMGT-derived reference of cassette sequences and CDR3 motifs that included pseudogenes was used. Three-frame translation of reads was performed, and productive CDR3s were defined as those with a C...FGXG motif and no stop codons. Clonotypes were defined as unique combinations of V-J cassette pair and CDR3 amino acid sequence. Reads were filtered by Hamming distance, with the threshold set by the sequence error rate of each sample in mapped regions. The raw public data were reprocessed by TCRdb itself: fastp quality trimming at Q25, MiXCR clonotype calling, in-frame beta chains only. CDR3 protein sequences are deduplicated, and each keeps its most common genes and DNA. TCRdb, rather than the study authors, made the V and J calls. In all, the sample holds a few hundred thousand distinct CDR3 sequences, and 35% to 45% of those were seen once. The biggest ten clones account for more than 10% of the sample.

Points the paper makes about the study in general: Group comparisons rested on small numbers: three non-neoplastic, three low-grade glioma and under ten glioblastoma patients. Very few CDR3 sequences were shared between tissue and blood, attributed to high CDR3 diversity and limited sampling. Patients with low tissue-blood divergence were marked by a signature set of shared blood CDR3 motifs, and this signature set was depleted in highly divergent patients. In non-neoplastic patients, VJ-independent divergence between tissue and blood fell below expectation, whereas in all gliomas, and especially in low-grade gliomas, the divergence rose above expectation.

The CDR3 has 13 amino acids, counting the end cysteine and phenylalanine. The sequence is cut down to CDR3 DNA, 39 bases in frame from base 1. V loses 0 bases of germline sequence and J loses 1 base, and the interval between the two ends is 6 bases. In the germline V gene (reference sequence), CDR1 corresponds to DFQATT and CDR2 to SNEGSKA. In the case of this clonotype: Its antigen remains undetermined. Given a much more abundant clone one base away, this may be a read error.

Immediately after resection, surgical brain or tumor specimens were cryofrozen in liquid nitrogen, and peripheral blood cells were collected at the same time. Sequenced material: glioma tissue, nonneoplastic brain tissue, or PBMCs (not recorded which). The sequence was obtained from a human donor with low-grade glioma or glioblastoma, undergoing nonglioma brain surgery, or in good health (not recorded which). The sequence is built from TRBV20-1 and TRBJ1-1; no confident D gene assignment can be made. The CDR3 corresponds to CSARDGANTEAFF. The DNA sequence reads TGCAGTGCTAGAGACGGTGCGAACACTGAAGCTTTCTTT.